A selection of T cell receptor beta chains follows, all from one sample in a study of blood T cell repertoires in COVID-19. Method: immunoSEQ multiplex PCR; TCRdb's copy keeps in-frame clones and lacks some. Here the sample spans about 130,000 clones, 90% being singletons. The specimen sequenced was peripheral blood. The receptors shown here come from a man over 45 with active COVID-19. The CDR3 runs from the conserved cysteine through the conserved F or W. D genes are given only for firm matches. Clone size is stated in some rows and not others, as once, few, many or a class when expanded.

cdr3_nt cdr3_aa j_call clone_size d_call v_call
TGCGCCAGCAGTCACCGGGGACAGGGGGATAGACGAAGCACAGATACGCAGTATTTT CASSHRGQGDRRSTDTQYF TRBJ2-3 . TRBD1 TRBV23-1
TGTGCCAGCAGCCAACCGGGACTAGAGCAGTTCTTC CASSQPGLEQFF TRBJ2-1 . TRBD2 TRBV3-1/TRBV3-2
TGTGCCAGCAGCGGGACAGGAACGTCCTACGAGCAGTACTTC CASSGTGTSYEQYF TRBJ2-7 . TRBD1 TRBV9
TGCACCGGAGGGGGGGCGATGAACACTGAAGCTTTCTTT CTGGGAMNTEAFF TRBJ1-1 . . TRBV29-1
TGTGCCAGCAGCCCCGGACAGGTCCTGAACACTGAAGCTTTCTTT CASSPGQVLNTEAFF TRBJ1-1 . TRBD1 TRBV3-1/TRBV3-2
TGTGCCAGTAGTACTGCAGGGCAACAGCCCCAGCATTTT CASSTAGQQPQHF TRBJ1-5 . . TRBV19
TGTGCCAGCAGTTACTCGGGGGCACGAAATGAGCAGTTCTTC CASSYSGARNEQFF TRBJ2-1 . . TRBV6-5
TGTGCCAGTAACTCCAGGAGGGAGAACTATGGCTACACCTTC CASNSRRENYGYTF TRBJ1-2 . . TRBV19
TGTGCCAGCAGCTCTCGCGACAGGGCGTCCTACGAGCAGTACTTC CASSSRDRASYEQYF TRBJ2-7 few TRBD1 TRBV7-9
TGTGCCACCAGTGACGGGACTAGCGGGAGAAATGAGCAGTTCTTC CATSDGTSGRNEQFF TRBJ2-1 few TRBD2 TRBV24-1
TGTGCCAGCACCGGGGGGCTAGCGGGAGCTATAGATACGCAGTATTTT CASTGGLAGAIDTQYF TRBJ2-3 . TRBD2 TRBV9
TGTGCCATCAGTGAGTGGGGGACTAGCGAAGATGAGCAGTTCTTC CAISEWGTSEDEQFF TRBJ2-1 . TRBD2 TRBV10-3
TGTGCCAGCAGCTCGGGGACAGGGGTCACTGAAGCTTTCTTT CASSSGTGVTEAFF TRBJ1-1 . TRBD1 TRBV7-9
TGTGCCAGCAGCCAAGCCACTGAAGCTTTCTTT CASSQATEAFF TRBJ1-1 . . TRBV7-9
TGCGCCAGCAGCCCGGGGGGGTCTAATGAAAAACTGTTTTTT CASSPGGSNEKLFF TRBJ1-4 . . TRBV5-1
TGTGCCAGCAGCCCTCTAGCGGGACGGGAGACCCAGTACTTC CASSPLAGRETQYF TRBJ2-5 . TRBD2 TRBV11-3
TGCAGCGGAGGGGGCTCGGGGCAGTTCTTC CSGGGSGQFF TRBJ2-1 . TRBD1 TRBV29-1
TGTGCCAGCTCACTGGACCGCTTAGCGGGGGCCCAAGAGACCCAGTACTTC CASSLDRLAGAQETQYF TRBJ2-5 once TRBD2 TRBV18
TGTGCCAGCAGCGTAAACAGGGGGCTCTACAATGAGCAGTTCTTC CASSVNRGLYNEQFF TRBJ2-1 . TRBD1 TRBV5-6
TGTGCCACCTCTCCCGGGACAACCTATGGCTACACCTTC CATSPGTTYGYTF TRBJ1-2 once . TRBV6-5
TGTGCCAGCAGTGATAACAATGAGCAGTTCTTC CASSDNNEQFF TRBJ2-1 . . TRBV6-1
TGTGCCAGCAGCTTTGGGATCGGCGGGACAGGGGGCACGGATGAGCAGTTCTTC CASSFGIGGTGGTDEQFF TRBJ2-1 . TRBD1 TRBV5-8
TGTGCCATCAGTGAAGGGACTAGCGGGAGGGGAAATGAGCAGTTCTTC CAISEGTSGRGNEQFF TRBJ2-1 . TRBD2 TRBV10-3
TGCGCCAGCAGCCCACTAGCGGGAGTCTACAATGAGCAGTTCTTC CASSPLAGVYNEQFF TRBJ2-1 once TRBD2 TRBV5-1
TGTGCCAGCAGCCGTGAACAGTTGCTGAATACGCAGTATTTT CASSREQLLNTQYF TRBJ2-3 . . TRBV5-6
TGTGCCAGCAGCCAAGCAGGGGGCAATTCACCCCTCCACTTT CASSQAGGNSPLHF TRBJ1-6 . TRBD1 TRBV3-1/TRBV3-2
TGTGCCAGCAGCCGACAGGGGGCCTCCAATGAGCAGTTCTTC CASSRQGASNEQFF TRBJ2-1 . TRBD1 TRBV13
TGTGCCAGCTCACCGAATGGCATGAACACTGAAGCTTTCTTT CASSPNGMNTEAFF TRBJ1-1 . . TRBV18
TGTGCCTTCCAGGGGGTTACCATATATTTT CAFQGVTIYF TRBJ1-3 few TRBD1 TRBV6-5
TGTGCCAGCAGCCGGGACGGGAATAACTATGGCTACACCTTC CASSRDGNNYGYTF TRBJ1-2 few . TRBV7-8
TGTGCCAGCAGGCCGGGACAGGCATTTTACAATGAGCAGTTCTTC CASRPGQAFYNEQFF TRBJ2-1 . TRBD1 TRBV6-5
TGTGCCAGCAGCCAAGGAACAAGAGGGGGAAACACCATATATTTT CASSQGTRGGNTIYF TRBJ1-3 . . TRBV3-1/TRBV3-2
TGTGCCAGCGGAGGGAGGTCCTACGAGCAGTACTTC CASGGRSYEQYF TRBJ2-7 few . TRBV6-6
TGTGCCAGCAGCCCCGGGCGGACCGGAGGTACGCAGTATTTT CASSPGRTGGTQYF TRBJ2-3 . . TRBV11-1
TGTGCCAGTAGTATAGGGGGGCAGGGGGCAGAGACCCAGTACTTC CASSIGGQGAETQYF TRBJ2-5 . TRBD1 TRBV19